Each of the 23 T cell receptor beta chains below was sequenced from the same sample in a study of blood T cells in healthy people across ages. For the second PCR, which ran for about 7 to 11 cycles, a sample-barcoded 5' primer and a J-beta primer mix were used. In TCRdb, the 5' RACE reads were re-called with MiXCR into one record per CDR3 protein. The sample lists 600,000 or so distinct CDR3 sequences, under 25% occurring once. The specimen sequenced was blood. All receptors derive from a man between 65 and 85 years old in good health.

V and J are TRBV28 and TRBJ2-7, with TRBD2 matching 7 bases. CDR3 length: 14 amino acids. Germline assignment: CDR1 MDHEN and CDR2 SYDVKM. Trimming at V came to 3 bases and at J to 2 bases, leaving 4 bases not matched to a gene. CDR3 coding DNA: TGTGCCAGCAGTTTTAGCGGGCCTACCTACGAGCAGTACTTC. Translating gives CASSFSGPTYEQYF.

The gene calls are TRBV25-1 and TRBJ2-5; D remains unclear. The J call may be mistaken, given a closer DNA end match to TRBJ2-1. Per germline, CDR1 MGHDK and CDR2 SYGVNS. The CDR3 is made up of 13 amino acids. The CDR3 sequence is CASTSFSDNEQFF. In nucleotides, the CDR3 is TGTGCCAGCACCTCGTTCTCTGACAATGAGCAGTTCTTC.

This clonotype was seen a few times. The chain has TRBV5-1 and TRBJ2-3, with D tentatively TRBD1 (5 bases). CDR1 SGHRS and CDR2 YFSETQ come from the germline V gene. CDR3 length equals 14 residues. Trimming removed 3 bases from V and 2 bases from J, with 10 bases in between. This CDR3 is CASSSDGHTDTQYF. The CDR3 nucleotides read TGCGCCAGCAGCTCGGACGGACACACAGATACGCAGTATTTT.

This clonotype was observed a few times. J is TRBJ2-5 and V is TRBV6-1; D is perhaps TRBD1 or TRBD2 (5 bases each). The J call is uncertain, as TRBJ2-1 better fits the DNA end. The CDR3 loop spans 17 amino acids. CDR1 is MNHNS and CDR2 is SASEGT in the germline V gene. This chain's CDR3 is CASSDLGGGTGSYEQFF. As DNA, the CDR3 is TGTGCCAGCAGTGACCTGGGTGGGGGAACCGGGTCGTATGAGCAGTTCTTC.

The rearrangement links TRBV6-5 to TRBJ2-1, with 8 bases identical to TRBD2. The CDR3 is 15 residues long. The V gene's germline CDR1 is MNHEY and CDR2 SVGAGI. V shed 6 bases, J shed 0 bases, and the junction held 4 bases outside the gene matches. The CDR3 DNA is TGTGCCAGCAGGACGCGGGGGGTCTCCTACAATGAGCAGTTCTTC. It translates to CASRTRGVSYNEQFF.

In this sample, this clonotype turned up a few times. V and J are TRBV6-1 and TRBJ2-5; 10 bases match TRBD2. Per the germline V gene, CDR1 is MNHNS and CDR2 is SASEGT. The CDR3 spans 14 residues. J gave up 5 bases and V 1 base, and 1 base lay outside the gene matches. The CDR3 spells CASSEGGLAETQYF. For the CDR3, the DNA is TGTGCCAGCAGTGAAGGGGGACTAGCGGAGACCCAGTACTTC.

This chain connects TRBV20-1 to TRBJ2-7, with 8 bases identical to TRBD1. In germline, CDR1 is DFQATT, CDR2 SNEGSKA (reference sequence). The V and J ends lost 0 bases and 2 bases, in that order; junction bases with no gene match: 3. The length of the CDR3 is 14 residues. CDR3 sequence (DNA): TGCAGTGCTAGAGACCGGACAGGGCCCTACGAGCAGTACTTC. Amino acid sequence: CSARDRTGPYEQYF.

The chain links TRBV11-2 to TRBJ2-5; 9 positions agree with TRBD2. The tail of the sequence fits TRBJ2-1 better, so the J call may be wrong. This CDR3 has 17 amino acids. The germline V gene encodes CDR1 SGHAT and CDR2 FQNNGV. The CDR3 is CASSLVSSGRVYNEQFF. The DNA of the CDR3 is TGTGCCAGCAGCTTAGTGAGTAGCGGGAGAGTCTACAATGAGCAGTTCTTC.

V usage is TRBV29-1 and J usage is TRBJ2-5; 14 bases agree with TRBD2. The closer fit of TRBJ2-1 to the DNA end suggests the J call may be wrong. Germline V gene sequence: CDR1 SQVTM, CDR2 ANQGSEA. The CDR3 spans 14 residues. CDR3: CSVAGTSGSEEQFF. The CDR3 DNA is TGCAGCGTTGCAGGGACTAGCGGGAGCGAAGAGCAGTTCTTC.

This clonotype was observed a few times. V and J are TRBV12-3 or TRBV12-4 and TRBJ2-1; TRBD1 is a possible D gene (8 bases). Deletions cut 5 bases from V and 8 bases from J, with 13 bases between. The length of the CDR3 is 13 residues. The CDR3 reads CASSGQGGYEQFF. Here the CDR3 DNA reads TGTGCCAGCAGTGGACAGGGAGGGTATGAGCAGTTCTTC.

This clonotype was seen only once. This chain joins TRBV7-6 and TRBJ2-2; 11 positions match TRBD1. The CDR3 has 15 amino acids. V lost 6 bases to trimming and J lost 3 bases; unmatched junction nucleotides: 3. Germline CDR1 SGHVS, CDR2 FNYEAQ. CDR3 region: CASRRDRGYTGELFF. Written as DNA, the CDR3 is TGTGCCAGCAGACGGGACAGGGGGTACACCGGGGAGCTGTTTTTT.

This clonotype was seen more than once but under ten times. V usage is TRBV7-2 and J usage is TRBJ1-2, with a tentative D call TRBD1 (5 bases). The CDR3 has 15 residues. V was clipped by 1 base and J by 6 bases, with 15 bases between them. Germline-derived CDR1 and CDR2 are SGHTA and FQGNSA. The CDR3 region is CASSLGPGGFDGYTF. The CDR3 DNA is TGTGCCAGCAGCTTAGGGCCGGGGGGATTCGATGGCTACACCTTC.

The J gene is TRBJ1-5, the V gene TRBV12-3 or TRBV12-4; a possible D gene is TRBD1 (5 bases). V was shortened by 7 bases and J by 6 bases, with 13 bases between the two germline ends. This CDR3 is 13 amino acids long. In nucleotides, the CDR3 is TGTGCCAGCACCCGGGCGGGGGGTCAGCCCCAGCATTTT. Amino acid sequence: CASTRAGGQPQHF.

The V and J genes are TRBV27 and TRBJ2-7; 9 nucleotides line up with TRBD1. The CDR3 loop spans 15 amino acids. Germline CDR1 is MNHEY and CDR2 is SMNVEV (reference sequence). J was trimmed by 4 bases and V by 1 base; bases with no gene match: 5. The CDR3 sequence is CASSLLGTGSYEQYF. The DNA of the CDR3 is TGTGCCAGCAGTTTATTGGGGACAGGGTCTTACGAGCAGTACTTC.

The chain is built from TRBV5-1 and TRBJ2-5; the match to TRBD1 covers 8 bases. V lost 0 bases and J lost 3; bases outside the gene matches: 4. This CDR3 is built from 15 residues. The V gene's germline CDR1 is SGHRS and CDR2 YFSETQ. In DNA, the CDR3 is TGCGCCAGCAGCTTGGGGACAGGGACCAAAGAGACCCAGTACTTC. Its translation: CASSLGTGTKETQYF.

The chain carries TRBV2 and TRBJ1-2; TRBD1 aligns across 12 bases. The germline V gene has CDR1 SNHLY and CDR2 FYNNEI. J was trimmed by 8 bases and V by 11 bases; bases with no gene match: 15. The length of the CDR3 is 15 residues. CDR3 amino acids: CAGETGTGGSYGYTF. DNA for the CDR3: TGTGCCGGTGAAACCGGGACAGGGGGCTCTTACGGCTACACCTTC.

The CDR3 DNA reads as TGTGCCAGCAGTTTGGTCAGCAGCTCTGGGGCCAACGTCCTGACTTTC. The encoded protein is CASSLVSSSGANVLTF. The V call is TRBV27, the J call TRBJ2-6; D gene uncertain. The V end lost 3 bases, the J end lost 0 bases, and 9 bases lay between the germline ends. CDR1 and CDR2 from the germline V gene are MNHEY and SMNVEV (reference sequence). This CDR3 region has 16 residues. Full variable domain (outside the CDR3, taken from reference TRBV27 and TRBJ2-6): EAQVTQNPRYLITVTGKKLTVTCSQNMNHEYMSWYRQDPGLGLRQIYYSMNVEVTDKGDVPEGYKVSRKEKRNFPLILESPSPNQTSLYFCASSLVSSSGANVLTFGAGSRLTVL.

J is TRBJ2-4 and V is TRBV20-1; D is uncertain. The CDR3 is made up of 13 amino acids. Germline V gene lookup returns CDR1 DFQATT and CDR2 SNEGSKA (reference sequence). The V gene lost 3 bases and the J gene lost 7 bases, with 13 bases spanning the gap. The CDR3 loop is CSARLPAWNIQYF. The CDR3 DNA follows: TGCAGTGCTAGGTTACCCGCATGGAACATTCAGTACTTC.

In its sample, this clonotype was seen a few times. V usage is TRBV6-2 or TRBV6-3 and J usage is TRBJ2-5, with TRBD2 identical over 10 bases. The DNA end is a closer match to TRBJ2-1, so the J assignment may be wrong. The CDR3 is 17 amino acids. Germline CDR1 is MNHEY and CDR2 is SVGEGT. The DNA of the CDR3 is TGTGCCAGCAGTTGCCCGGCTAGCGGGAGCCCACGGAATGAGCAGTTCTTC. Protein product: CASSCPASGSPRNEQFF.

Here the CDR3 DNA reads TGTGCCAGCAGTGAATACGGGGGGCCTGGGGCCAACGTCCTGACTTTC. It yields the protein CASSEYGGPGANVLTF. The chain is built from TRBV25-1 and TRBJ2-6; tentative D call: TRBD2 (7 bases). Trimming pared 0 bases from V and 2 bases from J, leaving 8 bases between. The germline V gene has CDR1 MGHDK and CDR2 SYGVNS. This CDR3 region has 16 residues.

Only a few counts were recorded for this clonotype. The genes are TRBV11-2 and TRBJ2-5; 8 nucleotides match TRBD1. Germline CDR1 and CDR2: SGHAT and FQNNGV. The CDR3 has 17 amino acids. The junction had 11 bases not matched to a gene; V was cut back by 5 bases and J by 0 bases. The CDR3 region has the DNA TGTGCCAGCAGCCAGACAGGGGTCCGGATGTACCAAGAGACCCAGTACTTC. It is translated as CASSQTGVRMYQETQYF.

This clonotype was seen more than once but under ten times. The chain carries TRBV20-1 and TRBJ1-2, with D perhaps TRBD1 (6 bases). CDR1 and CDR2 (germline): DFQATT, SNEGSKA (reference sequence). The CDR3 has 13 amino acids. Trimming removed 0 bases at V and 6 bases at J, with 11 bases between. CDR3: CSAREQGPDGYTF. The CDR3 DNA reads TGCAGTGCTAGAGAACAGGGCCCTGATGGCTACACCTTC.

This clonotype was recorded a few times. V gene TRBV5-6 combines with J gene TRBJ2-5; 7 bases fit TRBD1. V was pared by 4 bases and J by 1 base, with 10 bases of the junction left unmatched. The CDR3 loop spans 16 amino acids. The germline V gene encodes CDR1 SGHDT and CDR2 YYEEEE. CDR3 DNA sequence: TGTGCCAGCAGCGGCTTGAACAGGGGCGTCCAAGAGACCCAGTACTTC. Its protein is CASSGLNRGVQETQYF.